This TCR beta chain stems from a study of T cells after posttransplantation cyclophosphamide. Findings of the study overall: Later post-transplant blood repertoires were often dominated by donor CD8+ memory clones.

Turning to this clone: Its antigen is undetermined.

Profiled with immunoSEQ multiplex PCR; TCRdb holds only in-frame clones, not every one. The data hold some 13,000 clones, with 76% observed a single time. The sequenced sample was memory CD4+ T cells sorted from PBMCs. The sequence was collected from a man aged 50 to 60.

The CDR3 region has the DNA TGTGCCAGCAGCCAAGTCGCGACGGGAGACAATGAGCAGTTCTTC. It specifies CASSQVATGDNEQFF. The chain employs TRBV4-2 and TRBJ2-1, with D possibly TRBD2 on 6 matching bases. The V end was cut by 1 base, the J end by 5 bases, with 12 bases between. Germline V gives CDR1 LGHNA, CDR2 YNFKEQ. This CDR3 is built from 15 residues.